This T cell receptor (beta chain) stems from a study of CD8 T cells in Susac syndrome. The length of the CDR3 is 17 residues. V was shortened by 4 bases and J by 1 base, with 19 bases between the two germline ends. Germline values: CDR1 LGHDT, CDR2 YNNKEL (reference sequence). Study results and caveats: An acknowledgment was made by the study that its TCR sequencing and HLA analysis involved relatively few individuals.

A word on this clonotype: No antigen is known for it.

Random hexamers served to reverse transcribe roughly 0.45 to 1 ug RNA. TCRdb reanalysed the immunoSEQ multiplex PCR reads using MiXCR and keeps one entry per CDR3 protein. The repertoire holds tens of thousands of distinct CDR3 sequences, with 93% as singletons. The chain combines TRBV3-1 with TRBJ2-5, with D possibly matching TRBD2 (5 bases). The clonotype comes from a human donor in good health. The source material was CD8+ T cells from PBMCs. The CDR3, as DNA: TGTGCCAGCAGCCCCCTCCCTCTTAGCGCTAGCCAAGAGACCCAGTACTTC. It yields the protein CASSPLPLSASQETQYF.